The sequence of this TCR beta chain was determined in a study of control samples from healthy donors and cancer patients. Germline-derived CDR1 and CDR2 are MNHNS and SASEGT. The CDR3 has 16 amino acids. Trimming removed 2 bases at V and 0 bases at J, with 11 bases between. Libraries were prepared by immunoSEQ multiplex PCR; TCRdb keeps only in-frame clonotypes and omits some of them. The table has some 100,000 clones, approximately 92% seen once. Sequencing was done on a sample of blood. The chain couples TRBV6-1 to TRBJ1-3; D gene unclear. The sequence was obtained from a human donor in good health. The donor label of this sample is uncertain. The CDR3 DNA follows: TGTGCCAGCAGTGAATTTCTAGTGAACTCTGGAAACACCATATATTTT. It codes for CASSEFLVNSGNTIYF.